This T cell receptor (beta chain) was identified in a study of shared clonotypes between healthy human individuals. The CDR3 runs to 13 residues. V lost 8 bases and J lost 3; bases outside the gene matches: 1. CDR1 and CDR2 (germline): MNHEY, SVGAGI. This clone was counted between two and nine times. Sorted-subset replicate PCR reactions contained approximately 190 ng DNA, corresponding to around 30,000 T cell genomes. Here immunoSEQ multiplex PCR was the method, and the copy in TCRdb shows in-frame clones only, minus some. This sample has about 2.2 million clones, with more than 85% found just once. Naive CD8 cells lacked CD45RO and underwent positive selection for CCR7, leaving out terminally differentiated effector memory CD45RA+ cells.

V gene TRBV6-5 combines with J gene TRBJ2-2; 9 bases are a match to TRBD2. Sequences were obtained from naive CD8+ T cells from PBMCs. The receptor's source is a man between 18 and 29 years old in good health. Some clones in this sample may be carry-over from other donors' samples. The CDR3 DNA reads as TGTGCCAGCCTAGCGGGATACACCGGGGAGCTGTTTTTT. Translation: CASLAGYTGELFF.